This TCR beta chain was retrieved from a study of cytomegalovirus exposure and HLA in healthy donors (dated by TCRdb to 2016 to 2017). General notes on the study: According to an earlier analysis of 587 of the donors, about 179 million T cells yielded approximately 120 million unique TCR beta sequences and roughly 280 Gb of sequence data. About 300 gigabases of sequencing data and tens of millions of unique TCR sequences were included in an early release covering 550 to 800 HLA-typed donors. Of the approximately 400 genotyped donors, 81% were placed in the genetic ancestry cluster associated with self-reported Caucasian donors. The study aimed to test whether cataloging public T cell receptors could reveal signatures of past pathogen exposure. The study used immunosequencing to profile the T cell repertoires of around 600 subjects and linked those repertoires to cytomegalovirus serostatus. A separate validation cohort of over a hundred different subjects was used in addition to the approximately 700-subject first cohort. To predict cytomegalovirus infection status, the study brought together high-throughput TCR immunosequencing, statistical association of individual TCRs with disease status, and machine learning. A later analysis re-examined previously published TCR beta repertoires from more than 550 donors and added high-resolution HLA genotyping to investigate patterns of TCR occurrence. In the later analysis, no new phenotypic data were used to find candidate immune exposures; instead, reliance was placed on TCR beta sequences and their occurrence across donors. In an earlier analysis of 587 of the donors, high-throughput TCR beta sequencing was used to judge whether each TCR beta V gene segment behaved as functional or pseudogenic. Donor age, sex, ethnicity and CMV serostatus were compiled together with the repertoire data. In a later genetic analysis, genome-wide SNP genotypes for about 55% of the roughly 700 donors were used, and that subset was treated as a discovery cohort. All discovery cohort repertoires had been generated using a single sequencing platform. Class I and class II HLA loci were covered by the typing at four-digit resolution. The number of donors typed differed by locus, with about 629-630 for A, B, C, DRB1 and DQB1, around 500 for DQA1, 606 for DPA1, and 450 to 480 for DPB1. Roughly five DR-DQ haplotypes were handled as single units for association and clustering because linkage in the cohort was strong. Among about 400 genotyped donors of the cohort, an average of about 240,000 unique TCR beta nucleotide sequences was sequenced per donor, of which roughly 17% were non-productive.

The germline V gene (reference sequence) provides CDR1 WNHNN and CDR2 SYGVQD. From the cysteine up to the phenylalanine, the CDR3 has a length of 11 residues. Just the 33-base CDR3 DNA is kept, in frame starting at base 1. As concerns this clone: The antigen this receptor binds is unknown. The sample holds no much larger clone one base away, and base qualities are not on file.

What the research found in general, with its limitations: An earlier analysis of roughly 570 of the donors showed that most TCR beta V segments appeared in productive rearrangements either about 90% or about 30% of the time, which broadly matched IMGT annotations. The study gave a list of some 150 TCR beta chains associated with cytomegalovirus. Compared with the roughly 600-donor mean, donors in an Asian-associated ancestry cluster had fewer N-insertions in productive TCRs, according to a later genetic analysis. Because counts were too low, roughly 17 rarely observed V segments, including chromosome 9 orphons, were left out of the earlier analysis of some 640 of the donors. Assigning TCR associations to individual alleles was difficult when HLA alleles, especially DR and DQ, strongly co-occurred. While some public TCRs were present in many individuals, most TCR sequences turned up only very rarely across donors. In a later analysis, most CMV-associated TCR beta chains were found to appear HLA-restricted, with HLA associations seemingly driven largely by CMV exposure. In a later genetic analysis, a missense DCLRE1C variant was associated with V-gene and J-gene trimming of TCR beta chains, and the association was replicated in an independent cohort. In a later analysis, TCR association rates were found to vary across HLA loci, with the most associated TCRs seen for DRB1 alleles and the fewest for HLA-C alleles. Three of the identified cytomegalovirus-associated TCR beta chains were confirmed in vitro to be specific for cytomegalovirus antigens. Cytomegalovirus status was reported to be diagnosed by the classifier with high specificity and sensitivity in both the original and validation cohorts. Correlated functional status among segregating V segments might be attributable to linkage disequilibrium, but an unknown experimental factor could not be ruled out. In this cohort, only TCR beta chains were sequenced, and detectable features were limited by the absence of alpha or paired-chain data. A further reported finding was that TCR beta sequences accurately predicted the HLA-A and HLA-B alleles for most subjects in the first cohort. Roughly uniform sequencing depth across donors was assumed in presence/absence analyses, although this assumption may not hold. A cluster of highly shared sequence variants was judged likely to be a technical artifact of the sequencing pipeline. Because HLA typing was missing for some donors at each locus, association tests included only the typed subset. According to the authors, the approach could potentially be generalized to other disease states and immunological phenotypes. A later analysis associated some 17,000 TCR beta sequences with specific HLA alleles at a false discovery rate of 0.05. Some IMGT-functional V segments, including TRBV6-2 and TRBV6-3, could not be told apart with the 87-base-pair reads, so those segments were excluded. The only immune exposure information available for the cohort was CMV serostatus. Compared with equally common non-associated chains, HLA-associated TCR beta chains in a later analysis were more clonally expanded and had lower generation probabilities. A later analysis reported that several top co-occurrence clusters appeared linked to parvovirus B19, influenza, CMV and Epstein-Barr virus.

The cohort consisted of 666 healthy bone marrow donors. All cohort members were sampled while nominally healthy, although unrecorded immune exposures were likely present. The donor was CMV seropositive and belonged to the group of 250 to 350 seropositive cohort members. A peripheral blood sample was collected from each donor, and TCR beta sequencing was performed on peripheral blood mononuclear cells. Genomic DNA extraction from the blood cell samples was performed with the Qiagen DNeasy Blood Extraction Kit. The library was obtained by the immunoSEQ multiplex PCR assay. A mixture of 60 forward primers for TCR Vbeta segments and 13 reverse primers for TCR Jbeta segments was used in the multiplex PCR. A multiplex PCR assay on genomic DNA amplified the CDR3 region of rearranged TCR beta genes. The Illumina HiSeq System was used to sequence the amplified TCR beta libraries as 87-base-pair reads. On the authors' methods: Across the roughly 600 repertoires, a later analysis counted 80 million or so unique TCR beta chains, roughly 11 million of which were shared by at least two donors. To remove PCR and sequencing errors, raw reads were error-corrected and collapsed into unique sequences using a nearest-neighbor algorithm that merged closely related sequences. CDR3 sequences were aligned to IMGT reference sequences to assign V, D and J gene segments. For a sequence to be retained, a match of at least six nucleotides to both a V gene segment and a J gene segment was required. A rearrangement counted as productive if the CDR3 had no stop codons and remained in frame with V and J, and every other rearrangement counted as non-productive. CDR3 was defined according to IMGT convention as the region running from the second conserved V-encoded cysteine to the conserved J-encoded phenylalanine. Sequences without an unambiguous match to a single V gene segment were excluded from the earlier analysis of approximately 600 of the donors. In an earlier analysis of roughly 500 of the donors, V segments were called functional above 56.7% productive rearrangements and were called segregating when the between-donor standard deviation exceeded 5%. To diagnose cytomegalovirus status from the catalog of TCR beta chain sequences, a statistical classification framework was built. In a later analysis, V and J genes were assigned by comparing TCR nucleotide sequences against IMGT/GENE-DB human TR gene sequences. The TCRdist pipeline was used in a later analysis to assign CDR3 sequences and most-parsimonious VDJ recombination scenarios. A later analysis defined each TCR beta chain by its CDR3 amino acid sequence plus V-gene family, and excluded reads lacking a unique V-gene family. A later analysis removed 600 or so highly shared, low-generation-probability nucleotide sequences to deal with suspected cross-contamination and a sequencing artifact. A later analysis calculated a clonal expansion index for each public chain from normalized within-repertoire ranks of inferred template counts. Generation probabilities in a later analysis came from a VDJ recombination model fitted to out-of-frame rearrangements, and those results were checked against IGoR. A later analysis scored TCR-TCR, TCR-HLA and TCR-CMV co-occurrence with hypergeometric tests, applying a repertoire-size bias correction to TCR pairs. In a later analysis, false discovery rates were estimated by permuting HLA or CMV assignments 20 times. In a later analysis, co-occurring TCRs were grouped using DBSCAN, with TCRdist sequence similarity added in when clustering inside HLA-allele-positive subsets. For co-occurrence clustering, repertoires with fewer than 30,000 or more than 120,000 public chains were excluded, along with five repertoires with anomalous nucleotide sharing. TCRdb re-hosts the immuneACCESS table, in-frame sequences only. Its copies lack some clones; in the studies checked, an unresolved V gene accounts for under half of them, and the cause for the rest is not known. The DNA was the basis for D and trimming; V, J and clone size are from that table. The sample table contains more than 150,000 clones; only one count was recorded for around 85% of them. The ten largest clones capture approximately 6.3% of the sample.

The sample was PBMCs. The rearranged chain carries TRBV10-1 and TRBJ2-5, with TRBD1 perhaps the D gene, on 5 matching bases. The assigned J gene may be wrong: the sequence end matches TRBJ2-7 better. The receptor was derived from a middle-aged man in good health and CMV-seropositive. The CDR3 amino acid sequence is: CASRTRVEQYF. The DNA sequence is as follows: TGCGCCAGCAGGACCAGGGTCGAGCAGTACTTC.